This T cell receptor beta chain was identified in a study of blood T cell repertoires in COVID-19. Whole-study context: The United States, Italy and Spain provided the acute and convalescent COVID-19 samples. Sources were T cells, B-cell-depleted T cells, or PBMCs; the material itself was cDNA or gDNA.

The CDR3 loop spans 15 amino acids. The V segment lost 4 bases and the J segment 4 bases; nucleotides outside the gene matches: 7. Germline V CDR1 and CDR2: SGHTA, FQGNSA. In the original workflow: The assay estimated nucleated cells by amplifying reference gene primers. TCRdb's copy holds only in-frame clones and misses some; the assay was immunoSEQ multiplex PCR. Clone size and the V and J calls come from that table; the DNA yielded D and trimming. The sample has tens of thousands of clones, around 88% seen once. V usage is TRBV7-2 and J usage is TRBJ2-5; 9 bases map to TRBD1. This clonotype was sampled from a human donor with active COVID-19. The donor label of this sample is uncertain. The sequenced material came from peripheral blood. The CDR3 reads CASSSGTGWVETQYF. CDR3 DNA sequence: TGTGCCAGCAGCTCCGGGACAGGGTGGGTAGAGACCCAGTACTTC.